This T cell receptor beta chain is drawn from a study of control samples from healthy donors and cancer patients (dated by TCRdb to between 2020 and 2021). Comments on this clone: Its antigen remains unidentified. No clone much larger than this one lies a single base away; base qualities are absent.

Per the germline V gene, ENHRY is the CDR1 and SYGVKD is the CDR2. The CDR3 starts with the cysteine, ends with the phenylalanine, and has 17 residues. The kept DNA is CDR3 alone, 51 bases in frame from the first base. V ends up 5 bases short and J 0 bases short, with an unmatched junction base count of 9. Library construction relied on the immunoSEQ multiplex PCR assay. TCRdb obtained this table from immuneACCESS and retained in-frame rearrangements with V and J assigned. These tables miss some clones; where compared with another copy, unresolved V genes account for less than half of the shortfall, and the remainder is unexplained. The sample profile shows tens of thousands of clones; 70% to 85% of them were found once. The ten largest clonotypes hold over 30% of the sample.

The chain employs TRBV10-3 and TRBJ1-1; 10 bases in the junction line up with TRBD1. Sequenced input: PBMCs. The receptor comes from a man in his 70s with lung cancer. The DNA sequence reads TGTGCCATCAGTCCCGGGACAGGGGACGCCATGAACACTGAAGCTTTCTTT. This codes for CAISPGTGDAMNTEAFF.